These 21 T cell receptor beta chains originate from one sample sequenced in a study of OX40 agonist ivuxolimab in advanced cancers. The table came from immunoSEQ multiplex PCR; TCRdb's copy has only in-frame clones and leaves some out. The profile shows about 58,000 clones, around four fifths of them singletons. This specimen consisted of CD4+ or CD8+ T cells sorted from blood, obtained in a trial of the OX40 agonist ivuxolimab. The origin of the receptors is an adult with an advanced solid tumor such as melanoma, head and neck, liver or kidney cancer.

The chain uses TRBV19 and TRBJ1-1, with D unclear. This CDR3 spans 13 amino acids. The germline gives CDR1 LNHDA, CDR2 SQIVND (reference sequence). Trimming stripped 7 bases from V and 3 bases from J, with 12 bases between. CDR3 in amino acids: CASIRTDYTEAFF. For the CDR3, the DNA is TGTGCCAGTATTAGGACGGATTACACTGAAGCTTTCTTT.

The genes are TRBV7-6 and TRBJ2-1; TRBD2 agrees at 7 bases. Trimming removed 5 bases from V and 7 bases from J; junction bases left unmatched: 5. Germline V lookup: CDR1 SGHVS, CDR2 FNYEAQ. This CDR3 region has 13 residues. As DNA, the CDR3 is TGTGCCAGCAGCCGAGCGGGGAGGAATGAGCAGTTCTTC. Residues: CASSRAGRNEQFF.

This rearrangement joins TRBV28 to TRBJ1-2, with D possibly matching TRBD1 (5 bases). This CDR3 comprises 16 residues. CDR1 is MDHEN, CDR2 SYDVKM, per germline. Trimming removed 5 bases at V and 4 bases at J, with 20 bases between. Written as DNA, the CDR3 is TGTGCCAGCAGTCAACACTCGACAGTTAATATCTATGGCTACACCTTC. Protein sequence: CASSQHSTVNIYGYTF.

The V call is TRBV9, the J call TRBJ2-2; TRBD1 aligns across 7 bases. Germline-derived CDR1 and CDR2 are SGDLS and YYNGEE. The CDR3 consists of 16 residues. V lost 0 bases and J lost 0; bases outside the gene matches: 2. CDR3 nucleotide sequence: TGTGCCAGCAGCGTAGCCGGGACAGCGAACACCGGGGAGCTGTTTTTT. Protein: CASSVAGTANTGELFF.

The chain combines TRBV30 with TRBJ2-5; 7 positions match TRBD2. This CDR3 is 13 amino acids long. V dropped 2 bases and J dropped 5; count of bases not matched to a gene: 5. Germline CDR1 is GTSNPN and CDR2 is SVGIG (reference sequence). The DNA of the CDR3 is TGTGCCTGGAGTCGATCTAGCGGCGAGACCCAGTACTTC. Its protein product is CAWSRSSGETQYF.

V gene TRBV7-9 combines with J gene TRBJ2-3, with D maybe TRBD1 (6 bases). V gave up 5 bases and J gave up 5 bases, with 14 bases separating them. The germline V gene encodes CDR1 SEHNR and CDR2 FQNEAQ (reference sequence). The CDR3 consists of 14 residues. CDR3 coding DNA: TGTGCCAGCAGCAAAGGGGGTAAAAGAGATACGCAGTATTTT. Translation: CASSKGGKRDTQYF.

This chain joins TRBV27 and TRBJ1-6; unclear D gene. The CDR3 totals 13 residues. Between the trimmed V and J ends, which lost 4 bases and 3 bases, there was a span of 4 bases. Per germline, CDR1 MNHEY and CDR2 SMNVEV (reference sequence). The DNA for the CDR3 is TGTGCCAGCAGTTCCGACTATAATTCACCCCTCCACTTT. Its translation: CASSSDYNSPLHF.

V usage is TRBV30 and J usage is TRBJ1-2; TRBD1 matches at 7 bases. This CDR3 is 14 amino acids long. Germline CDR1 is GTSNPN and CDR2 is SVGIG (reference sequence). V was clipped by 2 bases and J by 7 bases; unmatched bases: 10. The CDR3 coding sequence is TGTGCCTGGAGTTCGCTAACAGGGGTAACTGGCTACACCTTC. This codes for CAWSSLTGVTGYTF. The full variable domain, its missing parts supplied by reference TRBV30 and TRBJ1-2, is SQTIHQWPATLVQPVGSPLSLECTVEGTSNPNLYWYRQAAGRGLQLLFYSVGIGQISSEVPQNLSASRPQDRQFILSSKKLLLSDSGFYLCAWSSLTGVTGYTFGSGTRLTVV.

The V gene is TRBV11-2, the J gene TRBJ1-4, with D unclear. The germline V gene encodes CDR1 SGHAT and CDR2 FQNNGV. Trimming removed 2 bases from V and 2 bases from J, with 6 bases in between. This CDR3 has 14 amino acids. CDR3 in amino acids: CASSLMSTNEKLFF. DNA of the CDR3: TGTGCCAGCAGCTTAATGTCGACTAATGAAAAACTGTTTTTT.

The CDR3 bases are TGTGCCAGCTCACCACAAACTAGCGGCCAAGAGACCCAGTACTTC. Translated: CASSPQTSGQETQYF. The gene calls are TRBV18 and TRBJ2-5; 8 bases agree with TRBD2. In germline, CDR1 is KGHSH, CDR2 LQKENI. The CDR3 sequence is 15 residues long. V was clipped by 1 base and J by 1 base; unmatched bases: 2.

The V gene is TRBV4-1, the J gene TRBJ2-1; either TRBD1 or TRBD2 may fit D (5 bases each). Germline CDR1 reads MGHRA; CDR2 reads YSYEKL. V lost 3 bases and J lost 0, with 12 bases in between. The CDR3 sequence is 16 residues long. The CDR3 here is CASSQGYGGSYNEQFF. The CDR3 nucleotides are TGCGCCAGCAGCCAGGGTTATGGGGGCTCCTACAATGAGCAGTTCTTC.

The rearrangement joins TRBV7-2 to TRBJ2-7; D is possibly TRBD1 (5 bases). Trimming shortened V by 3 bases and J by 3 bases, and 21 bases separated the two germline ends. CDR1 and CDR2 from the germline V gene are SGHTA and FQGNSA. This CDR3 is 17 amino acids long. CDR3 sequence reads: CASSLGWGPARDYEQYF. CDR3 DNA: TGTGCCAGCAGCTTGGGTTGGGGCCCCGCAAGGGACTACGAGCAGTACTTC. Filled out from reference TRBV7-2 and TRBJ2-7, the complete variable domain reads GAGVSQSPSNKVTEKGKDVELRCDPISGHTALYWYRQSLGQGLEFLIYFQGNSAPDKSGLPSDRFSAERTGGSVSTLTIQRTQQEDSAVYLCASSLGWGPARDYEQYFGPGTRLTVT.

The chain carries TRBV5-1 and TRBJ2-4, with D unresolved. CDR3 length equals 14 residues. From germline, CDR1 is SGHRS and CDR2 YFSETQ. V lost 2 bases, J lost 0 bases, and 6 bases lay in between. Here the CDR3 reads CASSLDLAKNIQYF. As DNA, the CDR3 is TGCGCCAGCAGCTTAGACCTAGCCAAAAACATTCAGTACTTC. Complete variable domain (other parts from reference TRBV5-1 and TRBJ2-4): KAGVTQTPRYLIKTRGQQVTLSCSPISGHRSVSWYQQTPGQGLQFLFEYFSETQRNKGNFPGRFSGRQFSNSRSEMNVSTLELGDSALYLCASSLDLAKNIQYFGAGTRLSVL.

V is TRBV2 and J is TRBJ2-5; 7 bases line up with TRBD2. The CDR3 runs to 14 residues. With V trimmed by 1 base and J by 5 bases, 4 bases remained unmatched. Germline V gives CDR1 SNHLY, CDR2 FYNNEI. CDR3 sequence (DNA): TGTGCCAGCAGTGAAGGGACTAGTGGTGAGACCCAGTACTTC. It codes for CASSEGTSGETQYF.

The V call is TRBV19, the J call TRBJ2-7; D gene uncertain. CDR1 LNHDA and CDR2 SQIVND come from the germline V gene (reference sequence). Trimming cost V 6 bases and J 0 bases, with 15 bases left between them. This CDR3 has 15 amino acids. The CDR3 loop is CASSPRSVSSYEQYF. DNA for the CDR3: TGTGCCAGTAGCCCCCGGTCGGTAAGCTCCTACGAGCAGTACTTC.

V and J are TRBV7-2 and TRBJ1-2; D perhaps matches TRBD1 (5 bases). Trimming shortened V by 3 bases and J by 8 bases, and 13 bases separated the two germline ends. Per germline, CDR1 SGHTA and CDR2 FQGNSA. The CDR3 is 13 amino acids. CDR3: CASSLGRVTGYTF. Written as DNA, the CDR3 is TGTGCCAGCAGCTTGGGCAGGGTAACCGGCTACACCTTC.

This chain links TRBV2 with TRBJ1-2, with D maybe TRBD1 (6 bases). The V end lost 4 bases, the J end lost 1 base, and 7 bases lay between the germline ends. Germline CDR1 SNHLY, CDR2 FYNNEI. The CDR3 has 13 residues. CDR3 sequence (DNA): TGTGCCAGCAGTGGGGACATTAACTATGGCTACACCTTC. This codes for CASSGDINYGYTF.

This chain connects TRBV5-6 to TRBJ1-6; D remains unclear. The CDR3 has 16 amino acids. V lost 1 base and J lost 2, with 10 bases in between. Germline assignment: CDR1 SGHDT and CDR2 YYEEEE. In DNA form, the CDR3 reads TGTGCCAGCAGCTTGAAGAACAATCCCTATAATTCACCCCTCCACTTT. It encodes CASSLKNNPYNSPLHF.

The CDR3 loop is CASSLDRAADTQYF. CDR3 bases: TGTGCCAGCAGCCTCGACAGGGCTGCAGATACGCAGTATTTT. The chain links TRBV7-2 to TRBJ2-3; 7 bases agree with TRBD1. CDR1 and CDR2 from the germline V gene are SGHTA and FQGNSA. V shed 5 bases, J shed 4 bases, and the junction held 6 bases outside the gene matches. The CDR3 covers 14 residues.

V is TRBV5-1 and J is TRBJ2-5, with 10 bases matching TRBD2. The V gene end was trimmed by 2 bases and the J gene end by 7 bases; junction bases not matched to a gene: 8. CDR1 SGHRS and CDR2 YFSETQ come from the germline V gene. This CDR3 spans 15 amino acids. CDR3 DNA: TGCGCCAGCAGCTTTACAGCGGGGGGGTCGGTGACCCAGTACTTC. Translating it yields CASSFTAGGSVTQYF.

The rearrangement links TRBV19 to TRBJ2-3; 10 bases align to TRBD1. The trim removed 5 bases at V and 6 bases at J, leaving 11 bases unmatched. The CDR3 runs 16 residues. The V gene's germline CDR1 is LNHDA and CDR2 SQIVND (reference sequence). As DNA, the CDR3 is TGTGCCAGTAGTGGCGTCGCGACAGGGGGCCTGGATACGCAGTATTTT. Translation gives CASSGVATGGLDTQYF.